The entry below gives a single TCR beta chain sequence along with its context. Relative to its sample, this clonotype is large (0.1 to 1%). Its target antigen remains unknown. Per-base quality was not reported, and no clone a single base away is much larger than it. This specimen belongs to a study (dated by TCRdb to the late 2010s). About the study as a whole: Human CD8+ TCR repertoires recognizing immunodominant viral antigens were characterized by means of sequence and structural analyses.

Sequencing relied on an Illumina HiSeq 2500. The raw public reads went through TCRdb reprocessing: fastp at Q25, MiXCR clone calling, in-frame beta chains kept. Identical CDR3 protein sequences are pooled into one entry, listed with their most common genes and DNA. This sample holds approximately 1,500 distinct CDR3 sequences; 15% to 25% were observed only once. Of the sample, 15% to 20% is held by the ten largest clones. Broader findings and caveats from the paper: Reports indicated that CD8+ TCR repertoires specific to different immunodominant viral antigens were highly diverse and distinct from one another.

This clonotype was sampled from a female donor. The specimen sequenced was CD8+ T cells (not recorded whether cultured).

The DNA sequence reads TGTGCCAGCAGCTTAGGGAGTAAGCAGAACACCGGGGAGCTGTTTTTT. It translates to CASSLGSKQNTGELFF. The sequence links TRBV7-9 to TRBJ2-2; no D gene can be assigned with confidence. V sheds 1 base and J sheds 1 base, leaving 10 bases between their ends. There are 16 amino acids in the CDR3, from cysteine to phenylalanine inclusive. Just CDR3 DNA is preserved here, 48 bases in frame from base 1. Looking up the germline V gene (reference sequence) yields CDR1 SEHNR and CDR2 FQNEAQ. Full variable domain (CDR3 extended with the reference TRBV7-9 and TRBJ2-2 proteins): DTGVSQNPRHKITKRGQNVTFRCDPISEHNRLYWYRQTLGQGPEFLTYFQNEAQLEKSRLLSDRFSAERPKGSFSTLEIQRTEQGDSAMYLCASSLGSKQNTGELFFGEGSRLTVL.